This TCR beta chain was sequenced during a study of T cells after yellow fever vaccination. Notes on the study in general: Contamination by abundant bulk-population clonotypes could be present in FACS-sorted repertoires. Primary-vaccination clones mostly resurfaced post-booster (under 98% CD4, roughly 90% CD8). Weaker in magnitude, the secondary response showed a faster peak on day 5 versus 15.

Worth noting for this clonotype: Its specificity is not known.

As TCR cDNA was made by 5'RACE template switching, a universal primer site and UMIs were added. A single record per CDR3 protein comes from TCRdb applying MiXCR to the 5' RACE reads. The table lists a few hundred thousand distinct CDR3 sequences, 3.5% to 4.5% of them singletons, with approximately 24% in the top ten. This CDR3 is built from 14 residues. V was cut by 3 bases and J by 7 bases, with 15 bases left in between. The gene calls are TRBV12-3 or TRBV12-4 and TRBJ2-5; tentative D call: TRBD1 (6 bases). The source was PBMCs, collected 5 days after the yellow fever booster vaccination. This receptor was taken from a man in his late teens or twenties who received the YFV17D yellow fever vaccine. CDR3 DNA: TGTGCCAGCAGTTTTGGGGGCGGCTTTGTGACCCAGTACTTC. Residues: CASSFGGGFVTQYF.